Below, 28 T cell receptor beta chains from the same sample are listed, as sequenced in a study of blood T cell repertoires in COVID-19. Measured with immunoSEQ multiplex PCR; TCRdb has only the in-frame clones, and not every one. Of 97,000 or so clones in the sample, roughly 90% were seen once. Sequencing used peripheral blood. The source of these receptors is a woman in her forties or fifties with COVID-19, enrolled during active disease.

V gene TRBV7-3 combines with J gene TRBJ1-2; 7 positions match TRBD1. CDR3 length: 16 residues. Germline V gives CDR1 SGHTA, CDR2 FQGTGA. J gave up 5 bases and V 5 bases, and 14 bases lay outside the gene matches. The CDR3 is CASSPVPTGEGYGYTF. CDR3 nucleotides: TGTGCCAGCAGCCCCGTCCCTACAGGGGAAGGGTATGGCTACACCTTC. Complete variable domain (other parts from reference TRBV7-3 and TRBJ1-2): GAGVSQTPSNKVTEKGKYVELRCDPISGHTALYWYRQSLGQGPEFLIYFQGTGAADDSGLPNDRFFAVRPEGSVSTLKIQRTERGDSAVYLCASSPVPTGEGYGYTFGSGTRLTVV.

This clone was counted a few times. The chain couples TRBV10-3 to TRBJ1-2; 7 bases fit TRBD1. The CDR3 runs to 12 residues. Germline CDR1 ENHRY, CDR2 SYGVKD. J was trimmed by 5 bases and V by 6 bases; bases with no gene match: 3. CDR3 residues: CAISGQEYGYTF. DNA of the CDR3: TGTGCCATCAGCGGACAGGAATATGGCTACACCTTC.

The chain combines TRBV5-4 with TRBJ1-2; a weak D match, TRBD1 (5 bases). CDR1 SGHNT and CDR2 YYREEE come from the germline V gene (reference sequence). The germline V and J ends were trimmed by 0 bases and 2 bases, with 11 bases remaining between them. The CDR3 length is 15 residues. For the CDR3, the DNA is TGTGCCAGCAGCTTGGAAGCAGGGCCAAACTATGGCTACACCTTC. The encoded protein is CASSLEAGPNYGYTF.

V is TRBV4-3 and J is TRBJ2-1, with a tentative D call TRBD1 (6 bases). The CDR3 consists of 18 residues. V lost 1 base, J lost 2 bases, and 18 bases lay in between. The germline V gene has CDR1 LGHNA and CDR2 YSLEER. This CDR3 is CASSQGAVDSGAYNEQFF. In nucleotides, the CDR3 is TGCGCCAGCAGCCAAGGAGCCGTGGACAGTGGCGCCTACAATGAGCAGTTCTTC.

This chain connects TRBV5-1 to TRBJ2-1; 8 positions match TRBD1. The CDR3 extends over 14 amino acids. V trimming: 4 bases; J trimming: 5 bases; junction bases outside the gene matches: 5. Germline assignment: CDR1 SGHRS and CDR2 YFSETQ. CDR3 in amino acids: CASSAGQGNNEQFF. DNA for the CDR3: TGCGCCAGCAGCGCTGGACAGGGAAACAATGAGCAGTTCTTC.

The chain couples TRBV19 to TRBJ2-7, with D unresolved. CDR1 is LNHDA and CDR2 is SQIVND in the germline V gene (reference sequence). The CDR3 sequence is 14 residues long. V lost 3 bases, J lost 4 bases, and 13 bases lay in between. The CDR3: CASSMSPEIYEQYF. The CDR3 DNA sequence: TGTGCCAGTAGTATGAGTCCGGAGATTTACGAGCAGTACTTC. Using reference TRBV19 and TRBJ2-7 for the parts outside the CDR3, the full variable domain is DGGITQSPKYLFRKEGQNVTLSCEQNLNHDAMYWYRQDPGQGLRLIYYSQIVNDFQKGDIAEGYSVSREKKESFPLTVTSAQKNPTAFYLCASSMSPEIYEQYFGPGTRLTVT.

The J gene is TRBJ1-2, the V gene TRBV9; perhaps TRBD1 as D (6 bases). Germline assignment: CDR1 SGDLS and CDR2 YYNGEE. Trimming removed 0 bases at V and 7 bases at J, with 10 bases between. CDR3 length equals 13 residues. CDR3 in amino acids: CASSVEVGGGYTF. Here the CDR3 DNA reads TGTGCCAGCAGCGTAGAGGTAGGGGGTGGCTACACCTTC.

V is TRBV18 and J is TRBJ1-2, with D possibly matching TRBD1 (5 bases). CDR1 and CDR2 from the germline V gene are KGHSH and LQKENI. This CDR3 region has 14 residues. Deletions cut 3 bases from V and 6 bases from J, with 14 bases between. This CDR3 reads CASSPEGWAHGYTF. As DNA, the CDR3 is TGTGCCAGCTCACCGGAGGGGTGGGCCCATGGCTACACCTTC. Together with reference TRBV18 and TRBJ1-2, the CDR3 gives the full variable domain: NAGVMQNPRHLVRRRGQEARLRCSPMKGHSHVYWYRQLPEEGLKFMVYLQKENIIDESGMPKERFSAEFPKEGPSILRIQQVVRGDSAAYFCASSPEGWAHGYTFGSGTRLTVV.

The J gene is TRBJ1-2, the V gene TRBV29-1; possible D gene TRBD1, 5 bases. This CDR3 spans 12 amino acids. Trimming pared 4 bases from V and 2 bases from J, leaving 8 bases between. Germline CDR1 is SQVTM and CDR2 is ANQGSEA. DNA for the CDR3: TGCAGCGTTGTGACAGTCAACTATGGCTACACCTTC. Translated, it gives CSVVTVNYGYTF. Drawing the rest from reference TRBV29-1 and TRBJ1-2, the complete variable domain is SAVISQKPSRDICQRGTSLTIQCQVDSQVTMMFWYRQQPGQSLTLIATANQGSEATYESGFVIDKFPISRPNLTFSTLTVSNMSPEDSSIYLCSVVTVNYGYTFGSGTRLTVV.

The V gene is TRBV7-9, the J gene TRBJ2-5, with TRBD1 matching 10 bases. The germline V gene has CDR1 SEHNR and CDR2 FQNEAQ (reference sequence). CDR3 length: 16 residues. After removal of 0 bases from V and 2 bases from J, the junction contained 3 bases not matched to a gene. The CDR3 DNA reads TGTGCCAGCAGCTTAGCCTGGGACAGGGGTCAAGAGACCCAGTACTTC. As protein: CASSLAWDRGQETQYF.

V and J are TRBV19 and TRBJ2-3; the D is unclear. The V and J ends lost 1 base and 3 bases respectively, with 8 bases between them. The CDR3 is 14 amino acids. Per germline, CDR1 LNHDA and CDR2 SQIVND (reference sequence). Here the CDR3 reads CASSIGLLTDTQYF. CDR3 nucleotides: TGTGCCAGTAGTATAGGTCTCCTTACAGATACGCAGTATTTT.

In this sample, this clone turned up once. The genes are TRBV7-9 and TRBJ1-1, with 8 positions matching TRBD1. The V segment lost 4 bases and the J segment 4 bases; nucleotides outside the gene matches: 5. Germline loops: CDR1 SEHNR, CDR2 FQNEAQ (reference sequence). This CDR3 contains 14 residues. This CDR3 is CASSSQGAITEAFF. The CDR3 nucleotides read TGTGCCAGCAGCTCCCAGGGGGCCATCACTGAAGCTTTCTTT. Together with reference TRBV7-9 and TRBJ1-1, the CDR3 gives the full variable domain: DTGVSQNPRHKITKRGQNVTFRCDPISEHNRLYWYRQTLGQGPEFLTYFQNEAQLEKSRLLSDRFSAERPKGSFSTLEIQRTEQGDSAMYLCASSSQGAITEAFFGQGTRLTVV.

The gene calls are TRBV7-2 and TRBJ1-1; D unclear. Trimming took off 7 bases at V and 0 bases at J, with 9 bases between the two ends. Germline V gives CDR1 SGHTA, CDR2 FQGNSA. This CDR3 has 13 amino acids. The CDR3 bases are TGTGCCAGCATCCTAGGCATGAACACTGAAGCTTTCTTT. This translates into CASILGMNTEAFF.

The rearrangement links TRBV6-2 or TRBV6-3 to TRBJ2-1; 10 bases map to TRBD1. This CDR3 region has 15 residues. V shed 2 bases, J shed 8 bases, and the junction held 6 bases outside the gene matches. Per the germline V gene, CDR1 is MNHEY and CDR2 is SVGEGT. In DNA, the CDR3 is TGTGCCAGCAGTTACCGGGACAGGGGTGGTGATGAGCAGTTCTTC. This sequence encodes CASSYRDRGGDEQFF.

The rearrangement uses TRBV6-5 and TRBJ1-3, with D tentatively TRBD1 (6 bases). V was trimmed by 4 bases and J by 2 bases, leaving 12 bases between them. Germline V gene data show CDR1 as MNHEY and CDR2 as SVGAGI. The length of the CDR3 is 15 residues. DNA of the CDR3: TGTGCCAGCAGTTCTGAGAACAGGGCTGGAAACACCATATATTTT. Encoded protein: CASSSENRAGNTIYF.

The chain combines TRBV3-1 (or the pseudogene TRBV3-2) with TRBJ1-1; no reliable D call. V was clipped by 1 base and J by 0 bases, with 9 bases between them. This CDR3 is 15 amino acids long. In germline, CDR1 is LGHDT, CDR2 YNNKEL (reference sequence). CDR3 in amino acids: CASSQAGGVNTEAFF. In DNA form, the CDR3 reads TGTGCCAGCAGCCAAGCGGGAGGTGTGAACACTGAAGCTTTCTTT.

The CDR3 here is CASSLARDFPSTDTQYF. The CDR3 nucleotides are TGTGCCAGCAGCTTAGCCCGGGACTTTCCTAGCACAGATACGCAGTATTTT. The chain combines TRBV7-9 with TRBJ2-3; tentatively, D is TRBD2 (6 bases). CDR1 and CDR2 from the germline V gene are SEHNR and FQNEAQ (reference sequence). The CDR3 is made up of 17 amino acids. Trimming cost V 0 bases and J 0 bases, with 13 bases left between them.

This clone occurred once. The CDR3 loop reads CASSHLPGTGEQETQYF. For the CDR3, the DNA is TGCGCCAGCAGCCACCTACCTGGGACAGGGGAACAAGAGACCCAGTACTTC. The V gene is TRBV4-3, the J gene TRBJ2-5, with 10 bases aligning to TRBD1. The germline CDR1 and CDR2 sequences are LGHNA and YSLEER. V was clipped by 3 bases and J by 2 bases; unmatched bases: 9. This CDR3 comprises 17 residues.

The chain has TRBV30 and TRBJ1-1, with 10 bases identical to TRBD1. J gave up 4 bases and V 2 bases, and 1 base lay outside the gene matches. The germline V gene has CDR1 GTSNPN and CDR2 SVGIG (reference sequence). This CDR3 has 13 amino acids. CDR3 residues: CAWSRQGATEAFF. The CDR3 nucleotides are TGTGCCTGGAGTAGACAGGGGGCCACTGAAGCTTTCTTT.

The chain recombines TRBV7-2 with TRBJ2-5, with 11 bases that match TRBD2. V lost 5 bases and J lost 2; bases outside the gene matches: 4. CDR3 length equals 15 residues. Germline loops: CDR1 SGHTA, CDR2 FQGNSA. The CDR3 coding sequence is TGTGCCAGCAGCCCGACTAGCGGGAAACAAGAGACCCAGTACTTC. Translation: CASSPTSGKQETQYF.

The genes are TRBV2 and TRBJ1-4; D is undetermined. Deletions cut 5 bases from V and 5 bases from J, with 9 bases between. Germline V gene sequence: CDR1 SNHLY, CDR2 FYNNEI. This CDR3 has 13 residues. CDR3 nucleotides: TGTGCCAGCAGTCCATACCTAAATGAAAAACTGTTTTTT. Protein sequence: CASSPYLNEKLFF.

This CDR3 reads CASSLIGTSGTTDTQYF. The DNA for the CDR3 is TGTGCCAGCAGCTTAATAGGGACTAGCGGGACCACAGATACGCAGTATTTT. The chain uses TRBV7-2 and TRBJ2-3, with TRBD2 matching over 13 bases. After removal of 2 bases from V and 2 bases from J, the junction contained 4 bases not matched to a gene. Germline V lookup: CDR1 SGHTA, CDR2 FQGNSA. The CDR3 has 17 residues.

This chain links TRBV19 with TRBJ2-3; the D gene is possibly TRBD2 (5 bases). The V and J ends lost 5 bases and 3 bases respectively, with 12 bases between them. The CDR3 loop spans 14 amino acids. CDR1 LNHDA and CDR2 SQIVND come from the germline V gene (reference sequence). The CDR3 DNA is TGTGCCAGTAGTGATGGGAGTGGGACAGATACGCAGTATTTT. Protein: CASSDGSGTDTQYF.

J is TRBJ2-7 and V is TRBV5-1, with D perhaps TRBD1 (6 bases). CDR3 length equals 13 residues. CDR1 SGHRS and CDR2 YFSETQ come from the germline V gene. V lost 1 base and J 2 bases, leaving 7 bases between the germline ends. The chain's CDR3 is CASSLRDTYEQYF. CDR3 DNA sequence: TGCGCCAGCAGCTTGCGGGACACCTACGAGCAGTACTTC.

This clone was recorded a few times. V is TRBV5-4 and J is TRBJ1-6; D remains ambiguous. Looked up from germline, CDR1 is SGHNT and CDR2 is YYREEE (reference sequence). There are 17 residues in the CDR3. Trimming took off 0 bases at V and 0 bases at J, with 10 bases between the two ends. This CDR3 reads CASSLGGASSYNSPLHF. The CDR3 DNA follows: TGTGCCAGCAGCTTGGGCGGAGCCAGCTCCTATAATTCACCCCTCCACTTT.

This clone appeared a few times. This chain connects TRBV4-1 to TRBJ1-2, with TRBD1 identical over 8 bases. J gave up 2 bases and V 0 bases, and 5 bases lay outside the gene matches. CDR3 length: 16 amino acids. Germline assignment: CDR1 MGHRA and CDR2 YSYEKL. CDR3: CASSQDGPGGNYGYTF. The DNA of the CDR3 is TGCGCCAGCAGCCAAGATGGGCCAGGGGGCAACTATGGCTACACCTTC.

In DNA, the CDR3 is TGTGCCAGCAGCAAACGGGGAGGGGGTAATGAAAAACTGTTTTTT. It is translated as CASSKRGGGNEKLFF. The chain has TRBV21-1 and TRBJ1-4. TRBV21-1 is recorded as a pseudogene. The CDR3 is 15 residues long.

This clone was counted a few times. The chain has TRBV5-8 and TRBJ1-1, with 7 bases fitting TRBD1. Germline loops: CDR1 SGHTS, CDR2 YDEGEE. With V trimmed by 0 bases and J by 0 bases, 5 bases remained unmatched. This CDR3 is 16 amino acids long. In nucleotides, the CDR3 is TGTGCCAGCAGCTTGGTTCAGACAGGGATGAACACTGAAGCTTTCTTT. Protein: CASSLVQTGMNTEAFF.